A single sample is the source of the 19 T cell receptor beta chains below, sequenced in a study of human T cells and chemical hapten exposure. TCRdb reprocessed the RACE reads with MiXCR, giving one entry per CDR3 protein. The table lists around 380,000 distinct CDR3 sequences, around 5% of them singletons. Described time point: pre-sensitization, week 0. Treatment: therapeutic diphenylcyclopropenone sensitization with weekly scalp DPC. The sequenced sample was whole blood, obtained in connection with sensitization to the hapten diphenylcyclopropenone (DPC). The receptors come from a woman between 18 and 30 years old with alopecia areata. Some clones in this sample may be carry-over from other donors' samples.

The chain uses TRBV28 and TRBJ2-5; possible D gene TRBD2, 5 bases. The V and J ends lost 3 bases and 2 bases respectively, with 16 bases between them. Germline V gene lookup returns CDR1 MDHEN and CDR2 SYDVKM. The CDR3 covers 16 residues. CDR3 DNA: TGTGCCAGCAGTTTCAACGTCGGGGAAACTCAAGAGACCCAGTACTTC. Its protein is CASSFNVGETQETQYF.

Many counts were recorded for this clonotype. The chain joins TRBV2 to TRBJ1-6; TRBD1 might be the D (6 bases). The CDR3 extends over 16 amino acids. Germline V gene lookup returns CDR1 SNHLY and CDR2 FYNNEI. The V end was cut by 0 bases, the J end by 8 bases, with 14 bases between. The CDR3 sequence is CASSEAPGGQYSPLHF. CDR3 bases: TGTGCCAGCAGTGAAGCGCCCGGGGGGCAATATTCACCCCTCCACTTT. The entire variable domain, with the rest obtained from reference TRBV2 and TRBJ1-6, is as follows: EPEVTQTPSHQVTQMGQEVILRCVPISNHLYFYWYRQILGQKVEFLVSFYNNEISEKSEIFDDQFSVERPDGSNFTLKIRSTKLEDSAMYFCASSEAPGGQYSPLHFGNGTRLTVT.

V gene TRBV20-1 combines with J gene TRBJ1-5; D is unresolved. Trimming pared 3 bases from V and 3 bases from J, leaving 12 bases between. CDR3 length equals 14 residues. Germline CDR1 reads DFQATT; CDR2 reads SNEGSKA (reference sequence). The CDR3 sequence: CSARATAFNQPQHF. Here the CDR3 DNA reads TGCAGTGCTAGGGCCACAGCATTCAATCAGCCCCAGCATTTT.

This clonotype has just a few counts. In nucleotides, the CDR3 is TGCAGCGTTAGACGATCGGGACTAGCGGTTCAAGAGACCCAGTACTTC. This gives the protein CSVRRSGLAVQETQYF. V and J are TRBV29-1 and TRBJ2-5; TRBD2 matches 11 bases. Germline values: CDR1 SQVTM, CDR2 ANQGSEA. This CDR3 is built from 16 residues. Trimming took 5 bases from V and 2 from J; bases not matched to a gene: 10.

This clonotype was detected a few times. The chain employs TRBV6-5 and TRBJ2-7; D may be TRBD1 (6 bases). Trimming left V 5 bases short and J 3 bases short, with 14 bases between. The CDR3 is made up of 14 amino acids. Germline lookup yields CDR1 MNHEY and CDR2 SVGAGI. CDR3 loop: CASSKNRDLYEQYF. DNA for the CDR3: TGTGCCAGCAGTAAAAACAGGGACCTCTACGAGCAGTACTTC.

This clonotype showed up many times. J is TRBJ1-1 and V is TRBV7-2; D remains ambiguous. The germline V gene has CDR1 SGHTA and CDR2 FQGNSA. The V and J ends lost 2 bases and 1 base respectively, with 5 bases between them. CDR3 length: 13 amino acids. Here the CDR3 reads CASSLMQNTEAFF. The CDR3 coding sequence is TGTGCCAGCAGCTTAATGCAGAACACTGAAGCTTTCTTT.

As to this clonotype: It may be a read error: a sequence one base away is much more abundant. This rearrangement joins TRBV7-2 to TRBJ1-2; perhaps TRBD1 as D (6 bases). The CDR3 covers 12 residues. V was pared by 6 bases and J by 3 bases, with 8 bases between. Germline CDR1 is SGHTA and CDR2 is FQGNSA. CDR3 amino acids: CASSSGDYGYTF. CDR3 DNA sequence: TGTGCCAGCAGTTCAGGGGACTATGGCTACACCTTC.

This clonotype was recorded at least ten times. The chain employs TRBV21-1 and TRBJ1-5. TRBV21-1 is marked as a pseudogene. The CDR3 loop spans 15 amino acids. The CDR3 sequence is CASSQKTYSNQPQHF. CDR3 DNA: TGTGCCAGCAGCCAAAAGACGTATAGCAATCAGCCCCAGCATTTT.

The sample holds a few counts of this clonotype. The chain joins TRBV12-3 or TRBV12-4 to TRBJ2-2, with 7 bases matching TRBD2. The trim removed 5 bases at V and 6 bases at J, leaving 9 bases unmatched. This CDR3 spans 15 amino acids. The DNA of the CDR3 is TGTGCCAGCAGTCCCCATGGGGGGGAGGCCGGGGAGCTGTTTTTT. Residues: CASSPHGGEAGELFF.

This clonotype has ten or more counts. The J gene is TRBJ2-2, the V gene TRBV12-3 or TRBV12-4, with 7 bases lining up with TRBD2. The CDR3 spans 14 residues. The J segment lost 4 bases and the V segment lost 8 bases, leaving 7 bases of the junction unmatched. DNA for the CDR3: TGTGCCAGCGGGGGGGACCTGGTCACCGGGGAGCTGTTTTTT. Encoded protein: CASGGDLVTGELFF.

This clonotype has a count of ten or more. J is TRBJ1-6 and V is TRBV4-3; 7 bases map to TRBD1. CDR1 is LGHNA and CDR2 is YSLEER in the germline V gene. The junction had 10 bases not matched to a gene; V was cut back by 0 bases and J by 2 bases. The CDR3 is made up of 19 amino acids. The chain's CDR3 is CASSQERTGGGTYNSPLHF. The CDR3 DNA reads as TGCGCCAGCAGCCAAGAGAGGACAGGAGGAGGCACCTATAATTCACCCCTCCACTTT.

This clonotype was counted many times. The chain employs TRBV6-6 and TRBJ1-5; D remains unclear. Germline loops: CDR1 MNHNY, CDR2 SVGAGI (reference sequence). The CDR3 is 15 residues long. The germline V and J ends were trimmed by 6 bases and 7 bases, with 19 bases remaining between them. CDR3 DNA: TGTGCCAGCAGCCGCCTTACGGAAAGAGGGCAGCCCCAGCATTTT. Its protein is CASSRLTERGQPQHF.

This clonotype has ten or more counts. The V gene is TRBV7-3, the J gene TRBJ2-3; tentative D call: TRBD2 (6 bases). Germline values: CDR1 SGHTA, CDR2 FQGTGA. This CDR3 comprises 16 residues. Trimming removed 4 bases at V and 8 bases at J, with 22 bases between. This CDR3 reads CASSSCPWGRKGTQYF. CDR3 nucleotides: TGTGCCAGCAGCTCTTGCCCCTGGGGGAGGAAGGGTACGCAGTATTTT.

V is TRBV5-1 and J is TRBJ2-2, with D possibly being TRBD2 (5 bases). This CDR3 has 13 amino acids. Germline V CDR1 and CDR2: SGHRS, YFSETQ. The V end lost 4 bases, the J end lost 5 bases, and 9 bases lay between the germline ends. DNA of the CDR3: TGCGCCAGCAGCCCAAGCGGTACCGGGGAGCTGTTTTTT. Its protein is CASSPSGTGELFF.

This clonotype turned up a few times. The chain employs TRBV9 and TRBJ1-4; a weak D match, TRBD1 (6 bases). Germline V lookup: CDR1 SGDLS, CDR2 YYNGEE. The CDR3 contains 16 residues. V shed 3 bases and J shed 6 bases, with 18 bases lying between them. The CDR3 reads CASSGAPGGADEKLFF. Written as DNA, the CDR3 is TGTGCCAGCAGCGGGGCGCCGGGGGGCGCGGATGAAAAACTGTTTTTT.

The chain uses TRBV5-6 and TRBJ1-6; TRBD1 is a possible D gene (5 bases). Trimming took 1 base from V and 7 from J, leaving 6 bases between them. Germline V gives CDR1 SGHDT, CDR2 YYEEEE. The CDR3 totals 13 residues. The CDR3 nucleotides are TGTGCCAGCAGCTTGCAGGGAAATTCACCCCTCCACTTT. It specifies CASSLQGNSPLHF.

This clonotype was picked up a small number of times. The CDR3, as DNA: TGCAGCGTGGCTGAGACAGGGAGTGAAAAACTGTTTTTT. This encodes CSVAETGSEKLFF. The rearrangement joins TRBV29-1 to TRBJ1-4; 7 bases are shared with TRBD1. Germline assignment: CDR1 SQVTM and CDR2 ANQGSEA. V was clipped by 6 bases and J by 7 bases; unmatched bases: 8. The CDR3 loop spans 13 amino acids.

In this sample, this clonotype turned up a few times. The gene calls are TRBV20-1 and TRBJ1-6, with D unresolved. There are 15 residues in the CDR3. V lost 5 bases, J lost 0 bases, and 11 bases lay in between. Germline values: CDR1 DFQATT, CDR2 SNEGSKA (reference sequence). CDR3 DNA: TGCAGTGCTCCGGACGTGTTCTCCTATAATTCACCCCTCCACTTT. Translated: CSAPDVFSYNSPLHF.

For this clonotype: A far larger clone is one nucleotide away, so this likely arose from a read error. The chain recombines TRBV5-4 with TRBJ1-6; unclear D gene. Germline CDR1 reads SGHNT; CDR2 reads YYREEE (reference sequence). The V end lost 0 bases, the J end lost 8 bases, and 3 bases lay between the germline ends. The CDR3 contains 12 residues. The CDR3 nucleotides are TGTGCCAGCAGCTTGGGGCATTCACCCCTCCACTTT. Residues: CASSLGHSPLHF.